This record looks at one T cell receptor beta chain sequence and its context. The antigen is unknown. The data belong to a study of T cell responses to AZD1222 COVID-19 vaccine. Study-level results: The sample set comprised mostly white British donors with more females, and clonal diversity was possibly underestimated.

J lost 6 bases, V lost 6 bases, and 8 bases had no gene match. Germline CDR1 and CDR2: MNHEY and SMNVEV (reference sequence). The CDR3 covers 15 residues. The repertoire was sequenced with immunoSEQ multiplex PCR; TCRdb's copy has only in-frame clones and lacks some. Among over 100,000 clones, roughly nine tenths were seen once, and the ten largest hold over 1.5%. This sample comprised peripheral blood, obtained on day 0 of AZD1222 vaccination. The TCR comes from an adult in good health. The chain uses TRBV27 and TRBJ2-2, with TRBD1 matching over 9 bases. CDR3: CASSFRDRVPGELFF. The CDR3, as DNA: TGTGCCAGCAGCTTCCGGGACAGGGTGCCCGGGGAGCTGTTTTTT.